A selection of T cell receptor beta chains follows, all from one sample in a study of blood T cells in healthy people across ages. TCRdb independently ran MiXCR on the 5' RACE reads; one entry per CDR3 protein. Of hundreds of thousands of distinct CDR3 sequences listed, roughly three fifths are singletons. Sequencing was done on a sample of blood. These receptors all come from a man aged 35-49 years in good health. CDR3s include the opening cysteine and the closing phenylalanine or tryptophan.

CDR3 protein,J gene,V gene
CASGQGASYEQYF,TRBJ2-7,TRBV10-2
CASSLSGTSSDTQYF,TRBJ2-3,TRBV7-3
CASSVAGIRQYF,TRBJ2-7,TRBV2
CAGRPANEKLFF,TRBJ1-4,TRBV2
CASSISASGHSWNEQFF,TRBJ2-1,TRBV7-9
CASSHQGQPQQYF,TRBJ2-7,TRBV27
CASRAGALRGYTF,TRBJ1-2,TRBV13
CSARGGRGLQPQHF,TRBJ1-5,TRBV20-1
CASGTGAEAFF,TRBJ1-1,TRBV6-6
CASHPSVLTKNIQYF,TRBJ2-4,TRBV21-1
CASSYWYQGLGETQYF,TRBJ2-5,TRBV6-2/TRBV6-3
CASSPGDGDEQYF,TRBJ2-7,TRBV7-9
CSARDLKGADIYEQFF,TRBJ2-1,TRBV20-1
CSAGAGEDEQYF,TRBJ2-7,TRBV20-1
CSARRQAYEQYF,TRBJ2-7,TRBV20-1
CASSLDAPREGEAFF,TRBJ1-1,TRBV5-1
CASSAGQGPPDTQYF,TRBJ2-3,TRBV9
CSASPGGRETQYF,TRBJ2-5,TRBV20-1
CNVEGEDGTYEQYF,TRBJ2-7,TRBV29-1
CASSWTPDTQYF,TRBJ2-3,TRBV7-2
CATSGTSGTLRNEQFF,TRBJ2-1,TRBV24-1
CASSQFGQGYNEQFF,TRBJ2-1,TRBV12-3/TRBV12-4
CASSYSRAGNEKLFF,TRBJ1-4,TRBV6-2/TRBV6-3
CARPLPLWSSYNEQFF,TRBJ2-1,TRBV19
CAISEFERGLDEQFF,TRBJ2-1,TRBV10-3
CASRESSTGETQYF,TRBJ2-5,TRBV6-6
CASSLVGTGSYEQYF,TRBJ2-7,TRBV7-2
CASSYGGLGSTDTQYF,TRBJ2-3,TRBV7-2
CASSRQGALPGANVLTF,TRBJ2-6,TRBV3-1
CASRSGTGNTGELFF,TRBJ2-2,TRBV28
CASSLVARQRTDTQYF,TRBJ2-3,TRBV7-8
CASSEAYGWGAFF,TRBJ1-1,TRBV6-1
CASPFPPGIGGYTF,TRBJ1-2,TRBV2
CASSLGLDRTNQETQYF,TRBJ2-5,TRBV5-5
CASSLLRDEQYF,TRBJ2-7,TRBV28
CASSPRTLAGRIATQYF,-,TRBV18
CAIPYLLGTQYF,TRBJ2-3,TRBV7-9
CAISESRSRDTQYF,TRBJ2-3,TRBV10-3
CSAEGRGGINIQYF,-,TRBV20-1
CASSPYREYYGYTF,TRBJ1-2,TRBV13
CSARRGQGFDTQYF,TRBJ2-3,TRBV20-1
CASSSVRGLQLGGELFF,TRBJ2-2,TRBV7-2
CASSLRRDRGPYEQYF,TRBJ2-7,TRBV27
CASSRTEEGGYTF,TRBJ1-2,TRBV4-3
CASGKDRAESEQYF,TRBJ2-7,TRBV2
CASSFAGDGYTF,TRBJ1-2,TRBV27
CASSYLASGYNEQFF,TRBJ2-1,TRBV6-2/TRBV6-3
CASSLLVGTDQETQYF,TRBJ2-5,TRBV7-9
CASSLHNNEQYF,TRBJ2-5,TRBV12-3/TRBV12-4
CASSSFETGGGYTF,TRBJ1-2,TRBV7-2
CAIPSGVVAGELFF,TRBJ2-2,TRBV2
CASSQDLAGGLDEQFF,TRBJ2-1,TRBV4-3
CASSPPPKNIQYF,TRBJ2-4,TRBV28